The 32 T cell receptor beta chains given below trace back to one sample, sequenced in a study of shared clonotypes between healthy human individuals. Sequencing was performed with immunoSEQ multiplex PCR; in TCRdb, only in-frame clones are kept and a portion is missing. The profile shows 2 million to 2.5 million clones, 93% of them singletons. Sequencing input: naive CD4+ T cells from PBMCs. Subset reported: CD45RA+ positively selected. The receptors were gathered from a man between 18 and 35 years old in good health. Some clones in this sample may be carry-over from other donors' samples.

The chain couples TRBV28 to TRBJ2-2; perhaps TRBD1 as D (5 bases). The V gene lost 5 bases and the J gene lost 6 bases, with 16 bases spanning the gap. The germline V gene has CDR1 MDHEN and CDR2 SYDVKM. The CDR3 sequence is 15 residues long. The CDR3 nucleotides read TGTGCCAGCAGTCCCCGCAGGGCCCTTGCCGGGGAGCTGTTTTTT. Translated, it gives CASSPRRALAGELFF.

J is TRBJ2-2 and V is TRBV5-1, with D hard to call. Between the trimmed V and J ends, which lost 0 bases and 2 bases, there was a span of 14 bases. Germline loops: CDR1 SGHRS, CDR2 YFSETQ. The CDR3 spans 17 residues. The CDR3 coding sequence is TGCGCCAGCAGCTTGGCGGTACGACACGATAACACCGGGGAGCTGTTTTTT. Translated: CASSLAVRHDNTGELFF.

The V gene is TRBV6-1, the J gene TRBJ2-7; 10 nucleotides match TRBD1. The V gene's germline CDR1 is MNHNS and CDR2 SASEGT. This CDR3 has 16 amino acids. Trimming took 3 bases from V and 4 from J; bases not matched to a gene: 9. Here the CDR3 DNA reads TGTGCCAGCAGTGACACCGGGACAGGGGACCCGTACGAGCAGTACTTC. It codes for CASSDTGTGDPYEQYF.

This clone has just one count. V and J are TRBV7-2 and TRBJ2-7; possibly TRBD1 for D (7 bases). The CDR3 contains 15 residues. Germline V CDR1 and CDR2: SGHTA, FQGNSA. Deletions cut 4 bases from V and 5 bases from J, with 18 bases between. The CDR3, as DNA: TGTGCCAGCAGCTCCTACAGGGGAGGAGTAAACGAGCAGTACTTC. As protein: CASSSYRGGVNEQYF.

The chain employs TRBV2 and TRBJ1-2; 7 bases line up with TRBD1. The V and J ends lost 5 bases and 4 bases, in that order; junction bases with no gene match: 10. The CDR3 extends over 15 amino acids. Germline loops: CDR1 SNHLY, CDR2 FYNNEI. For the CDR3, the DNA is TGTGCCAGCAGTCGAACACAGGGGAGCGGCTATGGCTACACCTTC. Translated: CASSRTQGSGYGYTF.

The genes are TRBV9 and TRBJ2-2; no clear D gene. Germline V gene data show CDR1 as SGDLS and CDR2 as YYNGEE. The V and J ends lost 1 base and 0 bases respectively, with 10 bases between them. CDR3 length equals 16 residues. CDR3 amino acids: CASSVRPAANTGELFF. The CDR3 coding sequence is TGTGCCAGCAGCGTACGACCAGCCGCGAACACCGGGGAGCTGTTTTTT. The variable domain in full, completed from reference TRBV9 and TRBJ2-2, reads DSGVTQTPKHLITATGQRVTLRCSPRSGDLSVYWYQQSLDQGLQFLIQYYNGEERAKGNILERFSAQQFPDLHSELNLSSLELGDSALYFCASSVRPAANTGELFFGEGSRLTVL.

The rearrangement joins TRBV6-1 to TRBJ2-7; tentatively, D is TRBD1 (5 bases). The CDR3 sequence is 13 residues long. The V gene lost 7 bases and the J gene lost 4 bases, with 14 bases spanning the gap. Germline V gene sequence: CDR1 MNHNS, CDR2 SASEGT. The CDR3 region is CASTQTVAYEQYF. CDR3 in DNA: TGTGCCAGCACCCAGACAGTCGCTTACGAGCAGTACTTC.

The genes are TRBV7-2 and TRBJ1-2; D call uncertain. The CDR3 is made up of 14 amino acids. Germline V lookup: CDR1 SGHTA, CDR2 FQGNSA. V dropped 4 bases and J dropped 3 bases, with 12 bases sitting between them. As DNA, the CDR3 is TGTGCCAGCAGCTCCCGTCTCCCCTACTATGGCTACACCTTC. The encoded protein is CASSSRLPYYGYTF. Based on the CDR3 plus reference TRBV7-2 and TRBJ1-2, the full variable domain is GAGVSQSPSNKVTEKGKDVELRCDPISGHTALYWYRQSLGQGLEFLIYFQGNSAPDKSGLPSDRFSAERTGGSVSTLTIQRTQQEDSAVYLCASSSRLPYYGYTFGSGTRLTVV.

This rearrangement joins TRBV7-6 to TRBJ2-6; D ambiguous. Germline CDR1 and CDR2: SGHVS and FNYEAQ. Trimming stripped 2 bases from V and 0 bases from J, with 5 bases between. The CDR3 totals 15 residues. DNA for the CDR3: TGTGCCAGCAGCTTATTCAACTCTGGGGCCAACGTCCTGACTTTC. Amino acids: CASSLFNSGANVLTF.

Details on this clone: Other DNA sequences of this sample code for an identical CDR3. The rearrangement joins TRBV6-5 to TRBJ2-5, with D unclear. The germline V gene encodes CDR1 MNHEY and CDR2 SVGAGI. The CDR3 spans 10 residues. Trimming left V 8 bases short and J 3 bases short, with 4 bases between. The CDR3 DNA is TGTGCCAGCGGGAAAGAGACCCAGTACTTC. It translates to CASGKETQYF.

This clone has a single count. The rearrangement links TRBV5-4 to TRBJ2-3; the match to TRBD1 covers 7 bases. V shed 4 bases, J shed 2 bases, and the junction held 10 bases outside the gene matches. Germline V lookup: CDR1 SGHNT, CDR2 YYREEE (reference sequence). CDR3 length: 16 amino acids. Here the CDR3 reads CASSGGSDRSTDTQYF. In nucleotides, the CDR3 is TGTGCCAGCAGCGGAGGATCGGACAGGTCCACAGATACGCAGTATTTT. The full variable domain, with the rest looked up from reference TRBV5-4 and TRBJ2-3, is ETGVTQSPTHLIKTRGQQVTLRCSSQSGHNTVSWYQQALGQGPQFIFQYYREEENGRGNFPPRFSGLQFPNYSSELNVNALELDDSALYLCASSGGSDRSTDTQYFGPGTRLTVL.

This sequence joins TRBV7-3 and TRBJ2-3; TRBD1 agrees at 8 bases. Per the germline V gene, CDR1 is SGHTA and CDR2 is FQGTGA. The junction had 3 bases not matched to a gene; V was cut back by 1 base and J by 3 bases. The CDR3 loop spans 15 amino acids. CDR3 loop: CASSLRQGPTDTQYF. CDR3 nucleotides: TGTGCCAGCAGCTTAAGACAGGGGCCTACAGATACGCAGTATTTT.

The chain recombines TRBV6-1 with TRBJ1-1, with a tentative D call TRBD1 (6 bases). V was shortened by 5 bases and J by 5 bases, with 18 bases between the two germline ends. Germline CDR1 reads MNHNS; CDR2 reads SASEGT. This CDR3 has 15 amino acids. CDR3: CASSPGGGRYTEAFF. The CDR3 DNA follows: TGTGCCAGCAGTCCTGGGGGGGGGCGTTATACTGAAGCTTTCTTT.

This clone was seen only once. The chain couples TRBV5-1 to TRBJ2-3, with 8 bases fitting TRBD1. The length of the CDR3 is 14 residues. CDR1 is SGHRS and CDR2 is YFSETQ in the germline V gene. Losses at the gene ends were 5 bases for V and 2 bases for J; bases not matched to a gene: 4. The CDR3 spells CASRGQGATDTQYF. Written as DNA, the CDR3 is TGCGCCAGCAGAGGACAGGGTGCCACAGATACGCAGTATTTT.

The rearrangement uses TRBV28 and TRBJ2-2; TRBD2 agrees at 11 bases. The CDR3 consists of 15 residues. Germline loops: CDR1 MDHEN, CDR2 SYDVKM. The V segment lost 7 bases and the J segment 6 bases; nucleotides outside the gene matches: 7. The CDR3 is CASNQLAGVPGELFF. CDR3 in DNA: TGTGCCAGCAACCAACTAGCGGGAGTGCCCGGGGAGCTGTTTTTT. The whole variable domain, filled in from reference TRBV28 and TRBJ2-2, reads DVKVTQSSRYLVKRTGEKVFLECVQDMDHENMFWYRQDPGLGLRLIYFSYDVKMKEKGDIPEGYSVSREKKERFSLILESASTNQTSMYLCASNQLAGVPGELFFGEGSRLTVL.

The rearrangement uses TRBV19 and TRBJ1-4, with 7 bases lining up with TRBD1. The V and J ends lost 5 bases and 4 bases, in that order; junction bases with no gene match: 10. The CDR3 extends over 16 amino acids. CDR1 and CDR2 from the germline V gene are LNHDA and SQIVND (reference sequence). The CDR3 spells CASSPILQGLNEKLFF. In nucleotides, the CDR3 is TGTGCCAGTAGTCCCATCTTACAGGGGCTTAATGAAAAACTGTTTTTT.

This CDR3 is CASSGGGLAGAQFF. The CDR3 coding sequence is TGCGCCAGCAGCGGAGGGGGGCTAGCGGGAGCCCAGTTCTTC. V is TRBV5-1 and J is TRBJ2-1, with TRBD2 matching over 10 bases. The germline CDR1 and CDR2 sequences are SGHRS and YFSETQ. This CDR3 region has 14 residues. The V and J ends lost 4 bases and 13 bases, in that order; junction bases with no gene match: 11.

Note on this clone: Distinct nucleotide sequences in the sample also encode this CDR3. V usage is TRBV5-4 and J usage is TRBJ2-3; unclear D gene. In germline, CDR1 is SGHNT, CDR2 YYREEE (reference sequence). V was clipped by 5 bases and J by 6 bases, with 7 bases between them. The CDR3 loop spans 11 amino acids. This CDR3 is CASRSADTQYF. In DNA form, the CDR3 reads TGTGCCAGCAGATCGGCCGATACGCAGTATTTT.

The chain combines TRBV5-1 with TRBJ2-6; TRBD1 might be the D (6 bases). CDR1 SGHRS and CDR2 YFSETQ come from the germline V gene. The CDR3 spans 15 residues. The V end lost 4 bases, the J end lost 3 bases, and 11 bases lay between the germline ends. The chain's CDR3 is CASSRTANGANVLTF. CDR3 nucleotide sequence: TGCGCCAGCAGCCGGACAGCGAATGGGGCCAACGTCCTGACTTTC.

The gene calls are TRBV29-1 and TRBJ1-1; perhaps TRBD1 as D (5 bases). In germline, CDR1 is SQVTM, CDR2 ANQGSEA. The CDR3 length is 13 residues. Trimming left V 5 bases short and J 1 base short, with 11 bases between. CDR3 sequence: CSVSGLANTEAFF. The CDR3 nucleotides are TGCAGCGTTTCAGGGTTGGCGAACACTGAAGCTTTCTTT.

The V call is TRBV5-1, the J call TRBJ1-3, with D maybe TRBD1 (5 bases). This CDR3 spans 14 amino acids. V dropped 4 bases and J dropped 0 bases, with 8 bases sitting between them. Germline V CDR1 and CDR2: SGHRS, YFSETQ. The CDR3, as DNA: TGCGCCAGCAGCCAGGGCCTCTCTGGAAACACCATATATTTT. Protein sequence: CASSQGLSGNTIYF.

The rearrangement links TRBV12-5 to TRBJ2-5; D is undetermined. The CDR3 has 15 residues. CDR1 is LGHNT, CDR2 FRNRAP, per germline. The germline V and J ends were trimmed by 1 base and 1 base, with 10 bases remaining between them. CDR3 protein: CASGLGPGGQETQYF. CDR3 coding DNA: TGTGCTAGTGGTTTGGGACCTGGCGGCCAAGAGACCCAGTACTTC.

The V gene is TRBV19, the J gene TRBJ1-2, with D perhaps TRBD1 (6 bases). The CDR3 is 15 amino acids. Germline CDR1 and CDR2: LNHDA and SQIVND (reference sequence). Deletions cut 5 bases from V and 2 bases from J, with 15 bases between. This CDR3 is CASSVQGRGNYGYTF. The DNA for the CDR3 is TGTGCCAGTAGTGTACAGGGAAGGGGGAACTATGGCTACACCTTC.

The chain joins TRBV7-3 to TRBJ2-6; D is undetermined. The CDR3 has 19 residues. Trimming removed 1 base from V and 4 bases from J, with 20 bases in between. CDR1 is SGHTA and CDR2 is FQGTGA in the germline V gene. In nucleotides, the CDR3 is TGTGCCAGCAGCTTAAAAGTCTCGGACCTCGAAGTCGGGGCCAACGTCCTGACTTTC. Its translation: CASSLKVSDLEVGANVLTF.

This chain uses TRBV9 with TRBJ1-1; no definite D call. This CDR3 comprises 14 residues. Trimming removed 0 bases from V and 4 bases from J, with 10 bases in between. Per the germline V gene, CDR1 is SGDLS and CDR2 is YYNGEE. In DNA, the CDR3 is TGTGCCAGCAGCGTAGTAATGGATGGCACTGAAGCTTTCTTT. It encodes CASSVVMDGTEAFF. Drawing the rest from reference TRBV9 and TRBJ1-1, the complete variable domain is DSGVTQTPKHLITATGQRVTLRCSPRSGDLSVYWYQQSLDQGLQFLIQYYNGEERAKGNILERFSAQQFPDLHSELNLSSLELGDSALYFCASSVVMDGTEAFFGQGTRLTVV.

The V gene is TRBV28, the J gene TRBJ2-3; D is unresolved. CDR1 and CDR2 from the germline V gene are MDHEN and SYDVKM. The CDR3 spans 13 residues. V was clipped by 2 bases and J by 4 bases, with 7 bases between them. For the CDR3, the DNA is TGTGCCAGCAGTTTAGTTGGTGCAGATACGCAGTATTTT. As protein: CASSLVGADTQYF.

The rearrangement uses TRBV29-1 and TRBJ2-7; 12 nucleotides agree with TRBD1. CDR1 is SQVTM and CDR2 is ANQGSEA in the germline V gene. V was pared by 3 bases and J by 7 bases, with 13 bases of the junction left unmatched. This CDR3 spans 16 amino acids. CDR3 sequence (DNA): TGCAGCGTTGAGGGTTTTCCGGGACAGGGGGCGAAGGAGCAGTACTTC. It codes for CSVEGFPGQGAKEQYF.

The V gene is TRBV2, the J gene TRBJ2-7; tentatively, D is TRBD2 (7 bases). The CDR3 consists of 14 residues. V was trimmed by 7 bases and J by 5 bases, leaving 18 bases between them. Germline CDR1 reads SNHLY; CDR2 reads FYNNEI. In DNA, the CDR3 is TGTGCCAGCAAATCGGGACTACAGGGCAACGAGCAGTACTTC. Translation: CASKSGLQGNEQYF.

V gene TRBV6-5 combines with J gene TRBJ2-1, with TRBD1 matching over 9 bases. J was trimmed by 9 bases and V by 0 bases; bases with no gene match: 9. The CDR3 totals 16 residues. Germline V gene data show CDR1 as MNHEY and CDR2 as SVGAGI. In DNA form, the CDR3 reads TGTGCCAGCAGTTACTCGACACAGGGGGCGTTTAGTGAGCAGTTCTTC. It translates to CASSYSTQGAFSEQFF.

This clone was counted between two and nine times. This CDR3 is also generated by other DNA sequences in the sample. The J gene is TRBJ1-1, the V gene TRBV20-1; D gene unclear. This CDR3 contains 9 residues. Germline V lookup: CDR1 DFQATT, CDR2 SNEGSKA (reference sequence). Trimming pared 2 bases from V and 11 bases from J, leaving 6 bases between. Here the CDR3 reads CSARSEAFF. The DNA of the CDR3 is TGCAGTGCTAGATCCGAGGCTTTCTTT.

The CDR3 region is CASSYSKNQPQHF. CDR3 sequence (DNA): TGTGCCAGCAGTTACTCGAAAAATCAGCCCCAGCATTTT. The chain is built from TRBV6-5 and TRBJ1-5; D gene ambiguous. V was cut by 0 bases and J by 4 bases, with 4 bases left in between. The V gene's germline CDR1 is MNHEY and CDR2 SVGAGI. This CDR3 is 13 amino acids long.

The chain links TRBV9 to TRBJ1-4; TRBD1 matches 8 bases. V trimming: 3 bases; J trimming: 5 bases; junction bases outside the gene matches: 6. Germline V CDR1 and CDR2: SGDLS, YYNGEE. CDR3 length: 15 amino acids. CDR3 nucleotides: TGTGCCAGCAGCGCCGGACAGGGCTCGAATGAAAAACTGTTTTTT. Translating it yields CASSAGQGSNEKLFF.